The 2 T cell receptor beta chains given below trace back to one sample, sequenced in a study of blood T cell repertoires in COVID-19. Sequenced by immunoSEQ multiplex PCR; TCRdb stores in-frame clones only, minus some. The sample lists fewer than 350,000 clones; about nine tenths were seen once. Material for sequencing was peripheral blood. Receptors were obtained from a woman aged 25 to 39 with COVID-19, enrolled during active disease.

The chain is built from TRBV5-6 and TRBJ2-7; TRBD2 aligns across 8 bases. Germline CDR1 and CDR2: SGHDT and YYEEEE. Trimming took 0 bases from V and 0 from J; bases not matched to a gene: 5. This CDR3 spans 16 amino acids. CDR3 coding DNA: TGTGCCAGCAGCTTGGGAAGCGGGGGAAGCTCCTACGAGCAGTACTTC. As protein: CASSLGSGGSSYEQYF.

The chain is built from TRBV5-1 and TRBJ1-1; no definite D call. The germline V gene has CDR1 SGHRS and CDR2 YFSETQ. With 7 bases removed from V and 1 base from J, the gap between germline ends came to 11 bases. The CDR3 runs 13 residues. The CDR3 protein is CASSMYGNTEAFF. DNA for the CDR3: TGCGCCAGCTCAATGTACGGGAACACTGAAGCTTTCTTT. Drawing the rest from reference TRBV5-1 and TRBJ1-1, the complete variable domain is KAGVTQTPRYLIKTRGQQVTLSCSPISGHRSVSWYQQTPGQGLQFLFEYFSETQRNKGNFPGRFSGRQFSNSRSEMNVSTLELGDSALYLCASSMYGNTEAFFGQGTRLTVV.